This TCR beta chain came from a study of graft-versus-host responses after intestinal transplantation (dated by TCRdb to about 2021). Some background on the complete study: The transplants that recipients received were multivisceral, liver-intestinal, or isolated intestinal. Graft-versus-host and host-versus-graft alloreactive T cell clones were tracked in the graft, circulation and bone marrow after intestinal transplantation using bulk TCR-beta CDR3 sequencing. Of the 20 to 25 intestinal transplant recipients enrolled in the cohort, one of whom was a retransplant, a few patients without pretransplant specimens were excluded. Donor T cell macrochimerism was defined as a peak of at least 4% donor T cells among recipient peripheral blood mononuclear cells. Every recipient was given anti-thymocyte globulin induction, then maintenance tacrolimus and steroids for around three years. Rather than going through the commercial service, samples from three later patients were sequenced in-house on an Illumina MiSeq and processed with MiXCR. To identify alloreactive clones, pre-transplant mixed lymphocyte reaction products were sequenced and then compared with unstimulated pre-transplant donor and recipient T cells.

Receptor libraries were prepared by the immunoSEQ multiplex PCR assay. In most patients, genomic DNA was isolated using the Qiagen DNeasy Blood and Tissue Kit and sent frozen to Adaptive Biotechnologies for TCR sequencing. For most patients, genomic DNA was subjected to high-throughput TCR-beta CDR3 sequencing by Adaptive Biotechnologies. In the paper's pipeline: TCR sequencing data for over 15 patients were retrieved from Adaptive's ImmunoSEQ software; a few other patients were processed with MiXCR and VDJtools. CD4 versus CD8 sorting errors were corrected by removing sequences found in both subsets at a frequency ratio below 5:1. Because the origin of CDR3 nucleotide sequences shared between donor and recipient could not be assigned, those sequences were removed. At least 2-fold expansion over unstimulated cells and a minimum CFSE-low frequency of 0.002% (template counts) or 0.001% (read counts) were required for clones to be classified as alloreactive. Clones were considered mappable if detected in sequenced pre-transplant spleen, lymph node, or MLR CFSE-low populations of the donor or recipient. The cumulative frequency of alloreactive clones was calculated as a percentage of all sequences, weighted by copy number. The source is immuneACCESS, and TCRdb retained only in-frame sequences with V and J called. Part of the clones is not carried over; for the studies checked, unresolved V genes explain less than half of this, and the remainder is unexplained. V, J and clone size are those of that table, while D and trimming were read from the DNA. The sample includes around 88,000 clones, with around 93% observed a single time. The ten largest clonotypes hold 7.6% of the sample.

According to the study, the label for this sample's time point signals: cells obtained before transplantation from donor or recipient. CD3+CD4+ and CD3+CD8+ populations were FACS-sorted from unstimulated pre-transplant donor and recipient cells taken from spleen or lymph nodes. As regards this clone: Its cognate antigen has yet to be identified. Per-base qualities were not stored, and no clone one base away is much larger.

The CDR3, from cysteine to phenylalanine, totals 17 residues. Solely the CDR3 DNA is kept, with 51 bases framed from the first base. From a lookup of the germline V gene, CDR1 and CDR2 are LGHNA and YNFKEQ. Study-level results and caveats: The conclusions were limited by the relatively low number and heterogeneity of the intestinal transplant patients. In the allografts of patients with donor T cell macrochimerism, GvH to HvG T cell clonal ratios were high. Early after transplant, peak levels of circulating GvH clones were associated with declines in HvG clones. GvH clones were detected in recipient bone marrow, and some appeared earlier in ileal mucosa or blood, consistent with an intestinal mucosal origin.

The starting material was unstimulated CD8+ T cells sorted from spleen or lymph node cells, obtained before transplant. The sequence was collected from a human donor who was the organ donor for an intestinal transplant. The chain was built from TRBV4-2 and TRBJ2-5; a stretch of 13 junction bases matches TRBD2. Judging by the DNA end, TRBJ2-7 fits better; the J call may be wrong. The CDR3: CASSQIGGTSGIYEQYF. The DNA reads TGTGCCAGCAGCCAAATAGGTGGGACTAGCGGGATTTACGAGCAGTACTTC.